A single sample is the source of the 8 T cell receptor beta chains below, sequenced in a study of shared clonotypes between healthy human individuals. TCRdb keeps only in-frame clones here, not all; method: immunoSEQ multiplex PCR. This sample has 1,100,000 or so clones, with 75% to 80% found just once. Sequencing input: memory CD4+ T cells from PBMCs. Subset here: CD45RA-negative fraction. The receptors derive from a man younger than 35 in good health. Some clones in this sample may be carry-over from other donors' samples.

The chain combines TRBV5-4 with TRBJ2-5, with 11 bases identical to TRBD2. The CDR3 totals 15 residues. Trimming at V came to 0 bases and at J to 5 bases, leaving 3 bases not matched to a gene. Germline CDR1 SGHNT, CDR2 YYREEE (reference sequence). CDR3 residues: CASSLVAGGAETQYF. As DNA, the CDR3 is TGTGCCAGCAGCTTGGTAGCGGGAGGGGCGGAGACCCAGTACTTC.

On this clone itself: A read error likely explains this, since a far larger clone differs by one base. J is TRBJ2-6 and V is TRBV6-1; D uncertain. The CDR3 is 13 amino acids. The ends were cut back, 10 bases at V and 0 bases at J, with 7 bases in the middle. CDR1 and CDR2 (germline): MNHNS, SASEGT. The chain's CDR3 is CATLRSGANVLTF. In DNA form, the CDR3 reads TGTGCCACCCTACGCTCTGGGGCCAACGTCCTGACTTTC.

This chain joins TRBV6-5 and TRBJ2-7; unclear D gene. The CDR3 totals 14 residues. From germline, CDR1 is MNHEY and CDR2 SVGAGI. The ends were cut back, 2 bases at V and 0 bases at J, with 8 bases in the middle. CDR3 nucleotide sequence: TGTGCCAGCAGTTACAACAGCCGCTCCTACGAGCAGTACTTC. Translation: CASSYNSRSYEQYF.

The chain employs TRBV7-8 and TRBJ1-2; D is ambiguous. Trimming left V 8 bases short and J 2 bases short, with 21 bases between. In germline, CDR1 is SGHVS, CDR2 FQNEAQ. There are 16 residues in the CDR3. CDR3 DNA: TGTGCCAGCGTACCACAAGGTTTCAGTGGCAACTATGGCTACACCTTC. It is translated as CASVPQGFSGNYGYTF.

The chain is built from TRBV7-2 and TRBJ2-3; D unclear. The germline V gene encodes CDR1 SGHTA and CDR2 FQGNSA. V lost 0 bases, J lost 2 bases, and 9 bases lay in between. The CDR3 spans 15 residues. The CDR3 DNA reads TGTGCCAGCAGCTTAGCGCACCGGCCCACAGATACGCAGTATTTT. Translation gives CASSLAHRPTDTQYF.

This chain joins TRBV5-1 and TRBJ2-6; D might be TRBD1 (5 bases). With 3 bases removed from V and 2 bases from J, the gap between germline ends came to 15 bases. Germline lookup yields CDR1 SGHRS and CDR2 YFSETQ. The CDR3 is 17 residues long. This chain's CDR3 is CASSSTGRAAGANVLTF. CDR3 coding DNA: TGCGCCAGCAGCTCCACCGGCAGGGCTGCTGGGGCCAACGTCCTGACTTTC.

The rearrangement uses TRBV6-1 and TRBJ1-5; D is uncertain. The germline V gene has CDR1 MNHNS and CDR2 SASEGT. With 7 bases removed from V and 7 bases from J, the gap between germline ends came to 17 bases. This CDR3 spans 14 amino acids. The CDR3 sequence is CASTARTQDQPQHF. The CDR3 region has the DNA TGTGCCAGCACTGCAAGGACGCAGGACCAGCCCCAGCATTTT.

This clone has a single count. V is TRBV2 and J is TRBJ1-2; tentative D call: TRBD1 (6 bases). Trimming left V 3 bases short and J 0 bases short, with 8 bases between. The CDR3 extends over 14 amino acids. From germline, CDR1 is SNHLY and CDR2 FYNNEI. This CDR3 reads CASSETGPNYGYTF. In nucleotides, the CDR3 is TGTGCCAGCAGTGAGACAGGTCCTAACTATGGCTACACCTTC.